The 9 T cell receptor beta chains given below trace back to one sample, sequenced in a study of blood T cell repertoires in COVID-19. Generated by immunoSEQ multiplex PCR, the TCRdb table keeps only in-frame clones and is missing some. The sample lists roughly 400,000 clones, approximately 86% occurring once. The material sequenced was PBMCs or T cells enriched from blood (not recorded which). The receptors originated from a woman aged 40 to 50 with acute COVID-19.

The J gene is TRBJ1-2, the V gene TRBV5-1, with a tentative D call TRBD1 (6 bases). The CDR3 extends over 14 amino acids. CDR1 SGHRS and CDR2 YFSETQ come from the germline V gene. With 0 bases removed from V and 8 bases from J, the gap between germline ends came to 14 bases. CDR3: CASSLAAGEGGYTF. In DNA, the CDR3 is TGCGCCAGCAGCTTGGCCGCAGGGGAGGGAGGCTACACCTTC.

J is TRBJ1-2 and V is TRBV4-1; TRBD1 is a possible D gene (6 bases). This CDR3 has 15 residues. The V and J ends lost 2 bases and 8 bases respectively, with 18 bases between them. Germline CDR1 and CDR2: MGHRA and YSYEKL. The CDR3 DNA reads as TGCGCCAGCAGCCAACCGAGGGGGGGGGCGCGCGGCTACACCTTC. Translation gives CASSQPRGGARGYTF.

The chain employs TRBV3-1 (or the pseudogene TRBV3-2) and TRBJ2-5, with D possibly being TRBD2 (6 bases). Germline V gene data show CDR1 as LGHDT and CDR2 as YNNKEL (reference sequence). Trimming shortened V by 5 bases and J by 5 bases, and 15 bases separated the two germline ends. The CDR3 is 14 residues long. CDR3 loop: CASSSRTTGETQYF. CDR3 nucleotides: TGTGCCAGCAGCTCTAGGACTACGGGCGAGACCCAGTACTTC.

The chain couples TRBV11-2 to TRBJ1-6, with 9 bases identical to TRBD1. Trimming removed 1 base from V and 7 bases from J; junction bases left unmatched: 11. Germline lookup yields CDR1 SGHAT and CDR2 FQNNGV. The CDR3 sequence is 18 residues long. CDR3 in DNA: TGTGCCAGCAGCTTAGTAGTTTACCGGGACAGGGTGAATTCACCCCTCCACTTT. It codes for CASSLVVYRDRVNSPLHF.

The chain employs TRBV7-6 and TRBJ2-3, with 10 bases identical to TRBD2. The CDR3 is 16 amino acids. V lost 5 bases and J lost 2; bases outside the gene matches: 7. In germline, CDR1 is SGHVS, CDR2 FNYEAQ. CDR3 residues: CASSAPSGGLTDTQYF. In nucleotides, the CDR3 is TGTGCCAGCAGCGCCCCTAGCGGGGGACTCACAGATACGCAGTATTTT.

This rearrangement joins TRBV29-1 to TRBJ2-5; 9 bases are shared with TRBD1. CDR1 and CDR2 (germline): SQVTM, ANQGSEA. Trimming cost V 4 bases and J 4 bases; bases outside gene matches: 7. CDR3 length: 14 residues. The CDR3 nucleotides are TGCAGCGTTGCCCCGGGACAGGGAGGAGAGACCCAGTACTTC. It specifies CSVAPGQGGETQYF.

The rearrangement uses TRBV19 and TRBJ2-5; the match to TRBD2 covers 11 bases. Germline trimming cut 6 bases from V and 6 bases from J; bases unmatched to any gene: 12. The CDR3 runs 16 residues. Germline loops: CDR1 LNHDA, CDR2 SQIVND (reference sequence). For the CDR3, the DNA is TGTGCCAGTAGCCCCTCCTTAGCGGGGGGGCAGAAGACCCAGTACTTC. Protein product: CASSPSLAGGQKTQYF.

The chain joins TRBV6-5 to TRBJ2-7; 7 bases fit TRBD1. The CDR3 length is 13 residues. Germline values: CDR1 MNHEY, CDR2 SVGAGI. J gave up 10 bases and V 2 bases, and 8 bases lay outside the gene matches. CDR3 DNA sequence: TGTGCCAGCAGTTACAGGGGGCAGGGCTCCCAGTACTTC. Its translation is CASSYRGQGSQYF.

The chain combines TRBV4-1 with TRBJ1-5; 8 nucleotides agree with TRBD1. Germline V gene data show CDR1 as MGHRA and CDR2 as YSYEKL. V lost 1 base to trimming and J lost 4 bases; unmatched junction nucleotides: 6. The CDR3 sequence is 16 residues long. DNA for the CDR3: TGCGCCAGCAGCCAAGGGGACAGGACAGCTAATCAGCCCCAGCATTTT. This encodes CASSQGDRTANQPQHF.